What follows are 27 T cell receptor beta chains derived from one specimen sequenced in a study of early T cells in non-severe SARS-CoV-2 infection. TCRdb processed the 5' RACE reads anew with MiXCR; each CDR3 protein has one entry. The sample lists about 83,000 distinct CDR3 sequences, roughly an eighth occurring once. The specimen sequenced was whole blood. Source of these receptors: an adult who was a healthcare worker with PCR-confirmed SARS-CoV-2 infection or an uninfected control (not recorded which).

This clonotype was picked up many times. This chain's CDR3 is CASSLRDVQETQYF. CDR3 DNA sequence: TGCGCCAGCAGCCTCCGGGACGTCCAAGAGACCCAGTACTTC. The J gene is TRBJ2-5, the V gene TRBV4-1; perhaps D is TRBD1 or TRBD2 (5 bases each). Germline CDR1 MGHRA, CDR2 YSYEKL. Trimming removed 4 bases at V and 1 base at J, with 10 bases between. CDR3 length: 14 amino acids.

This clonotype was seen only a few times. The rearrangement joins TRBV29-1 to TRBJ2-7; perhaps D is TRBD1 or TRBD2 (5 bases each). The germline V gene has CDR1 SQVTM and CDR2 ANQGSEA. This CDR3 is built from 11 residues. Trimming shortened V by 7 bases and J by 9 bases, and 16 bases separated the two germline ends. This chain's CDR3 is CSATVGVGQYF. Written as DNA, the CDR3 is TGCAGCGCCACCGTGGGGGTCGGGCAGTACTTC.

The rearrangement links TRBV7-2 to TRBJ2-3; the D call may be TRBD1 or TRBD2 (6 bases each). The CDR3 runs 14 residues. The germline V and J ends were trimmed by 2 bases and 5 bases, with 11 bases remaining between them. Germline lookup yields CDR1 SGHTA and CDR2 FQGNSA. CDR3 in amino acids: CASSLRGDLDTQYF. The CDR3 nucleotides read TGTGCCAGCAGCTTAAGGGGGGACTTAGATACGCAGTATTTT.

The chain has TRBV7-3 and TRBJ2-5; D uncertain. Germline V gives CDR1 SGHTA, CDR2 FQGTGA. The V and J ends lost 5 bases and 1 base respectively, with 8 bases between them. This CDR3 is 13 amino acids long. DNA for the CDR3: TGTGCCAGCAGCCCAGGCCCCCAAGAGACCCAGTACTTC. As protein: CASSPGPQETQYF.

This clonotype was found many times. The chain has TRBV7-6 and TRBJ2-3, with 13 positions matching TRBD2. CDR1 SGHVS and CDR2 FNYEAQ come from the germline V gene. With V trimmed by 5 bases and J by 6 bases, 11 bases remained unmatched. CDR3 length: 17 amino acids. CDR3 sequence reads: CASSLLAGGPGRDTQYF. CDR3 sequence (DNA): TGTGCCAGCAGCCTACTAGCGGGAGGGCCGGGCAGGGATACGCAGTATTTT.

This clonotype was counted between two and nine times. The chain uses TRBV20-1 and TRBJ2-3, with D tentatively TRBD2 (6 bases). Looked up from germline, CDR1 is DFQATT and CDR2 is SNEGSKA (reference sequence). Trimming shortened V by 0 bases and J by 0 bases, and 16 bases separated the two germline ends. CDR3 length: 17 residues. CDR3 bases: TGCAGTGCTAGAGATCGGAAGCGGGCCTCTAGCACAGATACGCAGTATTTT. Translation: CSARDRKRASSTDTQYF.

This clonotype came up a few times. The chain has TRBV3-1 and TRBJ2-1; 11 nucleotides agree with TRBD1. The V gene end was trimmed by 2 bases and the J gene end by 5 bases; junction bases not matched to a gene: 2. The CDR3 contains 15 residues. Germline V lookup: CDR1 LGHDT, CDR2 YNNKEL (reference sequence). The CDR3: CASSQRTGGNNEQFF. The CDR3 DNA reads as TGTGCCAGCAGCCAACGGACAGGGGGCAACAATGAGCAGTTCTTC.

This clonotype was recorded a few times. The chain uses TRBV29-1 and TRBJ2-7, with 9 bases identical to TRBD1. CDR1 and CDR2 from the germline V gene are SQVTM and ANQGSEA. CDR3 length equals 13 residues. Germline trimming cut 7 bases from V and 5 bases from J; bases unmatched to any gene: 9. The CDR3, as DNA: TGCAGCGCCGGCCTCCGGACAGGGGACGAGCAGTACTTC. As protein: CSAGLRTGDEQYF.

This clonotype was seen at least ten times. The rearrangement joins TRBV28 to TRBJ2-7; weak D call: TRBD1 (6 bases). CDR1 and CDR2 (germline): MDHEN, SYDVKM. V was clipped by 3 bases and J by 6 bases, with 15 bases between them. This CDR3 comprises 14 residues. CDR3 region: CASSLEQGRVEQYF. Here the CDR3 DNA reads TGTGCCAGCAGTTTGGAACAGGGTCGGGTCGAGCAGTACTTC.

This clonotype was recorded a few times. This rearrangement joins TRBV20-1 to TRBJ2-1; TRBD2 agrees at 10 bases. The CDR3 covers 12 residues. CDR1 is DFQATT and CDR2 is SNEGSKA in the germline V gene (reference sequence). The DNA for the CDR3 is TGCAGGGCACTAGCGGGGTACAATGAGCAGTTCTTC. Protein product: CRALAGYNEQFF.

This clonotype has more than one count but fewer than ten. The V and J genes are TRBV15 and TRBJ2-2; D not resolved. The CDR3 totals 12 residues. The germline V and J ends were trimmed by 0 bases and 6 bases, with 2 bases remaining between them. Germline loops: CDR1 LNHNV, CDR2 YYDKDF (reference sequence). For the CDR3, the DNA is TGTGCCACCAGCAGAGATGCCGGGGAGCTGTTTTTT. Amino acids: CATSRDAGELFF. The full variable domain, completed using reference TRBV15 and TRBJ2-2, is DAMVIQNPRYQVTQFGKPVTLSCSQTLNHNVMYWYQQKSSQAPKLLFHYYDKDFNNEADTPDNFQSRRPNTSFCFLDIRSPGLGDTAMYLCATSRDAGELFFGEGSRLTVL.

The chain joins TRBV29-1 to TRBJ2-1, with D unclear. This CDR3 contains 14 residues. Per germline, CDR1 SQVTM and CDR2 ANQGSEA. The V and J ends lost 4 bases and 8 bases respectively, with 18 bases between them. Written as DNA, the CDR3 is TGCAGCGTTGTTCCAGCACAACCCCGAGATGAGCAGTTCTTC. It codes for CSVVPAQPRDEQFF.

V gene TRBV29-1 combines with J gene TRBJ2-7, with D possibly matching TRBD1 (6 bases). Trimming cost V 7 bases and J 1 base, with 17 bases left between them. The CDR3 runs 14 residues. The germline CDR1 and CDR2 sequences are SQVTM and ANQGSEA. This CDR3 is CSARTETMSYEQYF. The CDR3 region has the DNA TGCAGCGCGCGGACAGAAACTATGTCCTACGAGCAGTACTTC.

The rearrangement uses TRBV12-3 or TRBV12-4 and TRBJ1-1; D remains ambiguous. The CDR3 totals 14 residues. Trimming took off 2 bases at V and 3 bases at J, with 10 bases between the two ends. This CDR3 reads CASSLKGYDTEAFF. DNA for the CDR3: TGTGCCAGCAGTTTAAAGGGCTACGACACTGAAGCTTTCTTT.

Ten or more counts support this clonotype. The rearrangement uses TRBV18 and TRBJ2-3; 8 nucleotides agree with TRBD2. Germline CDR1 reads KGHSH; CDR2 reads LQKENI. The V and J ends lost 4 bases and 5 bases, in that order; junction bases with no gene match: 5. CDR3 length: 14 residues. DNA of the CDR3: TGTGCCAGCTCACGAGCGGGGGCGGGAGATACGCAGTATTTT. It is translated as CASSRAGAGDTQYF. Using reference TRBV18 and TRBJ2-3 for the parts outside the CDR3, the full variable domain is NAGVMQNPRHLVRRRGQEARLRCSPMKGHSHVYWYRQLPEEGLKFMVYLQKENIIDESGMPKERFSAEFPKEGPSILRIQQVVRGDSAAYFCASSRAGAGDTQYFGPGTRLTVL.

V usage is TRBV7-2 and J usage is TRBJ1-1; 7 bases line up with TRBD1. CDR3 size: 16 residues. In germline, CDR1 is SGHTA, CDR2 FQGNSA. With 3 bases clipped from V and 4 bases from J, the junction kept 11 bases outside the gene matches. The CDR3 DNA reads TGTGCCAGCAGCTTGCAGGGGGTCGGAGTGGGCACTGAAGCTTTCTTT. As protein: CASSLQGVGVGTEAFF.

This chain joins TRBV5-4 and TRBJ2-7; D call uncertain. Germline V lookup: CDR1 SGHNT, CDR2 YYREEE (reference sequence). This CDR3 is 13 amino acids long. The V gene lost 4 bases and the J gene lost 7 bases, with 15 bases spanning the gap. CDR3 region: CASSLDLEGEQYF. In nucleotides, the CDR3 is TGTGCCAGCAGCCTGGATCTAGAAGGAGAGCAGTACTTC.

V is TRBV29-1 and J is TRBJ1-2; D call uncertain. Germline assignment: CDR1 SQVTM and CDR2 ANQGSEA. V was clipped by 3 bases and J by 8 bases, with 16 bases between them. The length of the CDR3 is 13 residues. CDR3 coding DNA: TGCAGCGTTGACAGGCGCCTCATAAGGGGCTACACCTTC. Translation gives CSVDRRLIRGYTF.

This clonotype was recorded many times. The rearrangement joins TRBV7-2 to TRBJ2-1, with D perhaps TRBD1 (5 bases). The germline V and J ends were trimmed by 2 bases and 9 bases, with 14 bases remaining between them. The V gene's germline CDR1 is SGHTA and CDR2 FQGNSA. There are 14 residues in the CDR3. CDR3 DNA sequence: TGTGCCAGCAGCTTATGGCAGGGTCCCGGTGAGCAGTTCTTC. This sequence encodes CASSLWQGPGEQFF.

The rearrangement links TRBV27 to TRBJ1-1; D is unclear. The length of the CDR3 is 13 residues. From germline, CDR1 is MNHEY and CDR2 SMNVEV (reference sequence). The V gene lost 3 bases and the J gene lost 7 bases, with 12 bases spanning the gap. In DNA form, the CDR3 reads TGTGCCAGCAGTTTGAGCATGCTTAATGAAGCTTTCTTT. It yields the protein CASSLSMLNEAFF.

The CDR3 DNA reads TGCAGCGTTCAGGCTAGCTCCTACGAGCAGTACTTC. This codes for CSVQASSYEQYF. The rearrangement links TRBV29-1 to TRBJ2-7, with D uncertain. This CDR3 has 12 residues. V lost 5 bases and J lost 0, with 8 bases in between. Germline assignment: CDR1 SQVTM and CDR2 ANQGSEA.

This rearrangement joins TRBV24-1 to TRBJ1-2; D is unresolved. The CDR3 consists of 14 residues. The ends were cut back, 5 bases at V and 4 bases at J, with 13 bases in the middle. From germline, CDR1 is KGHDR and CDR2 SFDVKD. For the CDR3, the DNA is TGTGCCACCAGTGCTTCGGACCTGTCCTATGGCTACACCTTC. Translating it yields CATSASDLSYGYTF.

This clonotype was seen repeatedly, ten times or more. V is TRBV6-4 and J is TRBJ2-1; D is unresolved. The CDR3 has 17 amino acids. The V end was cut by 4 bases, the J end by 6 bases, with 22 bases between. Per germline, CDR1 MRHNA and CDR2 SNTAGT. The CDR3 reads CASSAVPSAHISNEQFF. The CDR3 DNA sequence: TGTGCCAGCAGTGCCGTGCCATCGGCCCATATTTCCAATGAGCAGTTCTTC.

This clonotype was observed a handful of times. This chain uses TRBV5-1 with TRBJ2-6, with a weak D call TRBD2 (5 bases). The CDR3 has 20 amino acids. V was cut by 4 bases and J by 0 bases, with 23 bases left in between. The V gene's germline CDR1 is SGHRS and CDR2 YFSETQ. CDR3 sequence reads: CASSPGERRGNPSGANVLTF. CDR3 DNA sequence: TGCGCCAGCAGCCCTGGGGAGAGACGGGGAAACCCCTCTGGGGCCAACGTCCTGACTTTC.

In its sample, this clonotype was seen a few times. V usage is TRBV20-1 and J usage is TRBJ1-5; 8 bases match TRBD1. CDR1 DFQATT and CDR2 SNEGSKA come from the germline V gene (reference sequence). The CDR3 contains 16 residues. After removal of 0 bases from V and 9 bases from J, the junction contained 13 bases not matched to a gene. CDR3 protein: CSARDVQGQAIGPQHF. The CDR3 nucleotides are TGCAGTGCTAGAGATGTACAGGGACAGGCAATTGGGCCCCAGCATTTT.

The CDR3 loop reads CASSLLLAGTDTQYF. The DNA for the CDR3 is TGTGCCAGCAGCCTCTTACTAGCGGGGACAGATACGCAGTATTTT. The chain couples TRBV3-1 to TRBJ2-3; 10 nucleotides line up with TRBD2. The germline V gene has CDR1 LGHDT and CDR2 YNNKEL (reference sequence). The trim removed 4 bases at V and 3 bases at J, leaving 4 bases unmatched. This CDR3 is built from 15 residues.

This clonotype was detected ten times or more. V gene TRBV6-6 combines with J gene TRBJ2-1; D is possibly TRBD1 (6 bases). Germline-derived CDR1 and CDR2 are MNHNY and SVGAGI (reference sequence). There are 14 residues in the CDR3. The germline V and J ends were trimmed by 7 bases and 3 bases, with 13 bases remaining between them. The CDR3 nucleotides are TGTGCCAGCACCATCGGGACAAACTACAATGAGCAGTTCTTC. This encodes CASTIGTNYNEQFF.